This TCR beta chain was observed in a study of blood T cell repertoires in COVID-19. Study summary: Donors in the United States, Italy and Spain gave samples during acute or convalescent COVID-19. T cells, B-cell-depleted T cells, or PBMCs supplied cDNA or gDNA.

Original handling: Counts of nucleated cells, estimated from reference gene primer amplification, were obtained. TCRdb's table, derived via immunoSEQ multiplex PCR, lists solely in-frame clones and lacks some. V and J calls and clone size are as listed in that table; D and trimming were resolved from the DNA. This table has 90,000 to 130,000 clones, roughly 86% appearing once. This CDR3 region has 19 residues. The V and J ends lost 0 bases and 0 bases respectively, with 15 bases between them. The germline V gene encodes CDR1 LNHNV and CDR2 YYDKDF (reference sequence). The chain has TRBV15 and TRBJ1-6; D unresolved. The clonotype comes from a man aged 40-55 years with acute or convalescent COVID-19. The sequencing sample was made of peripheral blood. For the CDR3, the DNA is TGTGCCACCAGCAGAGAATCCCCGCCCGGGAGCTCCTATAATTCACCCCTCCACTTT. Translation: CATSRESPPGSSYNSPLHF. Combining the CDR3 with reference TRBV15 and TRBJ1-6 gives the whole variable domain DAMVIQNPRYQVTQFGKPVTLSCSQTLNHNVMYWYQQKSSQAPKLLFHYYDKDFNNEADTPDNFQSRRPNTSFCFLDIRSPGLGDTAMYLCATSRESPPGSSYNSPLHFGNGTRLTVT.